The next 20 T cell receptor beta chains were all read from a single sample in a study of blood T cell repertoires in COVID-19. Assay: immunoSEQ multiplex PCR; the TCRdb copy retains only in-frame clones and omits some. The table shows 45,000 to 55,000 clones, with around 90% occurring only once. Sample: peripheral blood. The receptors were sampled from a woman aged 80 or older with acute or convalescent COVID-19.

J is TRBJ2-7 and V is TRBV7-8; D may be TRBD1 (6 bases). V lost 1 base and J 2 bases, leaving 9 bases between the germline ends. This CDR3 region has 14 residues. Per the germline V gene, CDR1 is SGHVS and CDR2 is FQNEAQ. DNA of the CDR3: TGTGCCAGCAGCTTAGTGGCAGGGGCCTACGAGCAGTACGTC. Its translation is CASSLVAGAYEQYV.

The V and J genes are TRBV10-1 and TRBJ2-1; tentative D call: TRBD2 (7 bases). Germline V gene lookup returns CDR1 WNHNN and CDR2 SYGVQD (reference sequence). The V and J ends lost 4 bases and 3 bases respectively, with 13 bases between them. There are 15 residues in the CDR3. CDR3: CASSAGGQGYNEQFF. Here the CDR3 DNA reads TGCGCCAGCAGTGCCGGGGGGCAGGGCTACAATGAGCAGTTCTTC.

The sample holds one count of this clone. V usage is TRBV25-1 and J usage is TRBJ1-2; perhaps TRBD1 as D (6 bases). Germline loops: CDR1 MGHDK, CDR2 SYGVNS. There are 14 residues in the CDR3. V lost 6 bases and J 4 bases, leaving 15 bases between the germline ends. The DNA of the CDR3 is TGTGCCAGCAGACCGGACAGCCCGGGCTATGGCTACACCTTC. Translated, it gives CASRPDSPGYGYTF.

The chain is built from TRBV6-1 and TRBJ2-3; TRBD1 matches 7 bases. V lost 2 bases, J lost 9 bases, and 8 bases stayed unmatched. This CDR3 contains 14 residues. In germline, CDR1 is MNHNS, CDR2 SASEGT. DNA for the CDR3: TGTGCCAGCAGTGAACAAACAGGGGTGGACACGCAGTATTTT. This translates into CASSEQTGVDTQYF.

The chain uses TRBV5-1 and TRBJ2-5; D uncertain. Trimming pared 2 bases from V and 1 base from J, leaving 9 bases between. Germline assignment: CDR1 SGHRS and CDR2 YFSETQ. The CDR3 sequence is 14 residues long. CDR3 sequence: CASSLSGFQETQYF. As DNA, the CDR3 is TGCGCCAGCAGCTTATCCGGGTTCCAAGAGACCCAGTACTTC.

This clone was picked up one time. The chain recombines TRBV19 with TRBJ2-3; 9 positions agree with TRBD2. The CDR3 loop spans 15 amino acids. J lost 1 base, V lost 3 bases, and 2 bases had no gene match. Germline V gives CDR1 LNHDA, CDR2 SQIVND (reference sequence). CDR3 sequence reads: CASSIVAGGTDTQYF. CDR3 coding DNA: TGTGCCAGTAGTATTGTAGCGGGGGGCACAGATACGCAGTATTTT.

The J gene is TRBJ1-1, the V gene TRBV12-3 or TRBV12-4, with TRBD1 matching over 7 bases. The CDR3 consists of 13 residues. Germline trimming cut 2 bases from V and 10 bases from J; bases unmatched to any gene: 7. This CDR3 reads CASSLRSGGRAFF. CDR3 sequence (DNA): TGTGCCAGCAGTTTAAGGTCAGGGGGGAGAGCTTTCTTT.

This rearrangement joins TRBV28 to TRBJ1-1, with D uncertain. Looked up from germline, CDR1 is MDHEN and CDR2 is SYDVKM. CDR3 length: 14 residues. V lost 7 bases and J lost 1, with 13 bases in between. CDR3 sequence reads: CASNQVGTNTEAFF. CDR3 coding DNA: TGTGCCAGCAACCAGGTGGGCACGAACACTGAAGCTTTCTTT.

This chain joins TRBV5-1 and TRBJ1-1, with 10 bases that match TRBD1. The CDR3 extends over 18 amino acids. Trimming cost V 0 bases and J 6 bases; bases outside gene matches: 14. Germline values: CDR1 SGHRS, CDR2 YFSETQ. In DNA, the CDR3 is TGCGCCAGCAGCTTGGAAGTTGTGACAGGGGGCGCGGGGTCTGAAGCTTTCTTT. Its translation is CASSLEVVTGGAGSEAFF.

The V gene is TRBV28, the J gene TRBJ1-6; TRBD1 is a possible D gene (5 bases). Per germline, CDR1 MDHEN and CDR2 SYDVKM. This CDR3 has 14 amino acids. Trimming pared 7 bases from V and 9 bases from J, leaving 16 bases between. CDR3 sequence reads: CASTSGGEASPLHF. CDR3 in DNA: TGTGCCAGCACCTCGGGAGGGGAGGCTTCACCCCTCCACTTT. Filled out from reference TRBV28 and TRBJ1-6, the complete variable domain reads DVKVTQSSRYLVKRTGEKVFLECVQDMDHENMFWYRQDPGLGLRLIYFSYDVKMKEKGDIPEGYSVSREKKERFSLILESASTNQTSMYLCASTSGGEASPLHFGNGTRLTVT.

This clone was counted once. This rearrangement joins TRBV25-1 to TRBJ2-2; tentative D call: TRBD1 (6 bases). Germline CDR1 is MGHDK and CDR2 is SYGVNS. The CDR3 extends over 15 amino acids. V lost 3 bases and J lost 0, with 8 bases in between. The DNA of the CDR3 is TGTGCCAGCAGTGACCGGACAGCGAACACCGGGGAGCTGTTTTTT. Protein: CASSDRTANTGELFF.

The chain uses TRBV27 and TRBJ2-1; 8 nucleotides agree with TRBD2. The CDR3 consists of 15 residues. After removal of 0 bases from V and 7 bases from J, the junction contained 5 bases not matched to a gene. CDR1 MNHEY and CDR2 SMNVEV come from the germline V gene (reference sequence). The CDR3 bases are TGTGCCAGCAGTTTATCTACGGGGGGGCAAAATGAGCAGTTCTTC. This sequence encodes CASSLSTGGQNEQFF.

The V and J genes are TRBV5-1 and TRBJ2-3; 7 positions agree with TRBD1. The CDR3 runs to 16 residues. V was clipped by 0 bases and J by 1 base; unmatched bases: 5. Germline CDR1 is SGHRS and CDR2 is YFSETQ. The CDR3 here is CASSLAVGQGTDTQYF. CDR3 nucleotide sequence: TGCGCCAGCAGCTTGGCTGTTGGACAGGGCACAGATACGCAGTATTTT.

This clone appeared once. The CDR3: CAWSVGFRGGETQYF. As DNA, the CDR3 is TGTGCCTGGAGTGTAGGATTCCGGGGAGGGGAGACCCAGTACTTC. The genes are TRBV30 and TRBJ2-5, with 7 bases aligning to TRBD2. J gave up 5 bases and V 0 bases, and 9 bases lay outside the gene matches. Germline values: CDR1 GTSNPN, CDR2 SVGIG (reference sequence). This CDR3 region has 15 residues.

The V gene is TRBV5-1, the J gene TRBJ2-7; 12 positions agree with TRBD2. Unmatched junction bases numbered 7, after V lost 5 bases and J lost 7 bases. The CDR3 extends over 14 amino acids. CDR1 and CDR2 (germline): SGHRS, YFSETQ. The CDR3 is CASSWTSGEGEQYF. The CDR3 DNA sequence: TGCGCCAGCAGTTGGACTAGCGGGGAAGGGGAGCAGTACTTC.

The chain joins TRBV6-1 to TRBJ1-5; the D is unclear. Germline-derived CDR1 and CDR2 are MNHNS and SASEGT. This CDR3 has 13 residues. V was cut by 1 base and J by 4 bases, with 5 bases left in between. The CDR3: CASSEVINQPQHF. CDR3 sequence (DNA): TGTGCCAGCAGTGAAGTCATTAATCAGCCCCAGCATTTT.

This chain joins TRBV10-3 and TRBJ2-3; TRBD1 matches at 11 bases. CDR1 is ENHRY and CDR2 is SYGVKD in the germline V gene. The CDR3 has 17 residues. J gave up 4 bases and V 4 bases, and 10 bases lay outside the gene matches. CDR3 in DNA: TGTGCCATCAGTGGGGGGACAGGGGGTATTATTTCAGATACGCAGTATTTT. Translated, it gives CAISGGTGGIISDTQYF.

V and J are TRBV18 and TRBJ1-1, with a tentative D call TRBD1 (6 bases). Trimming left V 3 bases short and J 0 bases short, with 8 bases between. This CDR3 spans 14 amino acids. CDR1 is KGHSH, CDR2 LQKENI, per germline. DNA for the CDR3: TGTGCCAGCTCACCGGGACAACTGAACACTGAAGCTTTCTTT. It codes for CASSPGQLNTEAFF.

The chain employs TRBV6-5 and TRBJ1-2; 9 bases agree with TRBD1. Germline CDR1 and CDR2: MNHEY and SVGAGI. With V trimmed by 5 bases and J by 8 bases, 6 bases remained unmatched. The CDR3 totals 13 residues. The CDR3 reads CASSPGQGLGYTF. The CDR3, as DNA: TGTGCCAGCAGTCCAGGACAGGGGTTGGGCTACACCTTC.

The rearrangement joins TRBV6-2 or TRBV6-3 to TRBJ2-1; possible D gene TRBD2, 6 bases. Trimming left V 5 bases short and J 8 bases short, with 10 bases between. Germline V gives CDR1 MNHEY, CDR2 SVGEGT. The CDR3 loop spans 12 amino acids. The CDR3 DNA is TGTGCCAGCAGTCGCACTAGCCATGAGCAGTTCTTC. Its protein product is CASSRTSHEQFF.